The sequence of this T cell receptor (beta chain) was determined in a study of breast tumors, draining lymph nodes, adjacent tissues. Study observations and caveats: Findings are consistent with lymph node origin and intratumoral expansion of most tumor T cells. Compared with basal-like, luminal-like tumors shared significantly more repertoire with nontumor tissue. Data only fit, rather than demonstrated, lymph node origin of most tumor T cells.

For this clonotype: Its antigen is currently unknown.

MiXCR, run by TCRdb on the multiplex PCR reads, gives a single entry per CDR3 protein. This sample has approximately 60,000 distinct CDR3 sequences, with around 52% found just once. Sequenced sample: breast tumor tissue. The TCR originated in a female donor with breast cancer. Some clones in this sample may be carry-over from other donors' samples.

The CDR3 sequence is CASSPTGVHGYTF. Written as DNA, the CDR3 is TGTGCCAGCAGCCCGACAGGGGTCCATGGCTACACCTTC. The gene calls are TRBV2 and TRBJ1-2; TRBD1 aligns across 8 bases. Germline-derived CDR1 and CDR2 are SNHLY and FYNNEI. The CDR3 consists of 13 residues. The trim removed 6 bases at V and 6 bases at J, leaving 6 bases unmatched.